The next 25 T cell receptor beta chains were all read from a single sample in a study of blood T cell repertoires in COVID-19. TCRdb keeps only in-frame clones here, not all; method: immunoSEQ multiplex PCR. The sample lists approximately 300,000 clones, about 88% occurring once. The sample taken for sequencing was peripheral blood. These receptors all stem from a woman aged 25 to 45 with COVID-19, enrolled during active disease.

This rearrangement joins TRBV15 to TRBJ2-3; D remains ambiguous. In germline, CDR1 is LNHNV, CDR2 YYDKDF (reference sequence). The V and J ends lost 0 bases and 3 bases respectively, with 4 bases between them. CDR3 size: 13 residues. For the CDR3, the DNA is TGTGCCACCAGCAGAGATATAACAGATACGCAGTATTTT. Encoded protein: CATSRDITDTQYF.

CDR3 sequence reads: CASSQSRPRGETQYF. For the CDR3, the DNA is TGTGCCAGCAGCCAATCGAGACCCAGAGGGGAGACCCAGTACTTC. This rearrangement joins TRBV16 to TRBJ2-5; weak D call: TRBD2 (5 bases). V was trimmed by 0 bases and J by 5 bases, leaving 13 bases between them. Per germline, CDR1 KGHSY and CDR2 FQNENV. The CDR3 contains 15 residues.

The chain joins TRBV19 to TRBJ1-2; D possibly corresponds to TRBD1 (5 bases). Trimming took off 6 bases at V and 1 base at J, with 9 bases between the two ends. The CDR3 is 13 amino acids. Germline V gene data show CDR1 as LNHDA and CDR2 as SQIVND (reference sequence). In DNA form, the CDR3 reads TGTGCCAGTAGGAGGACATTTAACTATGGCTACACCTTC. Translation gives CASRRTFNYGYTF.

The CDR3 protein is CASRTGLAGPTGTDTQYF. Here the CDR3 DNA reads TGTGCCAGCAGAACGGGACTAGCGGGACCAACCGGTACAGATACGCAGTATTTT. The chain uses TRBV2 and TRBJ2-3, with 13 bases fitting TRBD2. The CDR3 covers 18 residues. V was pared by 6 bases and J by 3 bases, with 12 bases of the junction left unmatched. Germline values: CDR1 SNHLY, CDR2 FYNNEI.

The rearrangement joins TRBV6-5 to TRBJ2-2, with 12 bases identical to TRBD2. Germline CDR1 and CDR2: MNHEY and SVGAGI. With V trimmed by 6 bases and J by 6 bases, 2 bases remained unmatched. The CDR3 extends over 14 amino acids. The CDR3 DNA reads as TGTGCCAGCAGAGGACTAGCGGGACCCGGGGAGCTGTTTTTT. The encoded protein is CASRGLAGPGELFF.

The CDR3 DNA reads TGTGCCACCAGTGATCCTACCGGGACAGGGTCCTACGAGCAGTACTTC. This translates into CATSDPTGTGSYEQYF. The V and J genes are TRBV24-1 and TRBJ2-7; TRBD1 agrees at 9 bases. This CDR3 has 16 amino acids. With 3 bases clipped from V and 1 base from J, the junction kept 6 bases outside the gene matches. Germline-derived CDR1 and CDR2 are KGHDR and SFDVKD.

V is TRBV19 and J is TRBJ2-3; 11 bases align to TRBD2. Germline V lookup: CDR1 LNHDA, CDR2 SQIVND (reference sequence). The CDR3 is 15 amino acids. Unmatched junction bases numbered 5, after V lost 5 bases and J lost 4 bases. The CDR3 protein is CASSVTSGMSDTQYF. Here the CDR3 DNA reads TGTGCCAGTAGTGTGACTAGCGGGATGTCAGATACGCAGTATTTT.

This clone was found once. The identical CDR3 is also encoded by other nucleotide sequences in the sample. V is TRBV18 and J is TRBJ2-7; D remains unclear. This CDR3 is built from 12 residues. V was shortened by 6 bases and J by 1 base, with 7 bases between the two germline ends. The germline V gene encodes CDR1 KGHSH and CDR2 LQKENI. CDR3 nucleotide sequence: TGTGCCAGCTCCCCCGGGTCCTACGAGCAGTACTTC. Amino acid sequence: CASSPGSYEQYF. Full variable domain (remainder filled in from reference TRBV18 and TRBJ2-7): NAGVMQNPRHLVRRRGQEARLRCSPMKGHSHVYWYRQLPEEGLKFMVYLQKENIIDESGMPKERFSAEFPKEGPSILRIQQVVRGDSAAYFCASSPGSYEQYFGPGTRLTVT.

The CDR3 bases are TGTGCCAGCAGTCCTCGACTAGCGGGAGGCACAGATACGCAGTATTTT. Residues: CASSPRLAGGTDTQYF. This rearrangement joins TRBV28 to TRBJ2-3; 12 bases are a match to TRBD2. The CDR3 extends over 16 amino acids. Unmatched junction bases numbered 4, after V lost 5 bases and J lost 1 base. Germline lookup yields CDR1 MDHEN and CDR2 SYDVKM.

The genes are TRBV19 and TRBJ2-3, with 13 bases lining up with TRBD2. Trimming cost V 1 base and J 0 bases; bases outside gene matches: 1. The CDR3 has 17 residues. Germline assignment: CDR1 LNHDA and CDR2 SQIVND (reference sequence). CDR3 residues: CASSIGLAGGSTDTQYF. The DNA for the CDR3 is TGTGCCAGTAGTATAGGACTAGCGGGAGGTAGCACAGATACGCAGTATTTT. Using reference TRBV19 and TRBJ2-3 for the parts outside the CDR3, the full variable domain is DGGITQSPKYLFRKEGQNVTLSCEQNLNHDAMYWYRQDPGQGLRLIYYSQIVNDFQKGDIAEGYSVSREKKESFPLTVTSAQKNPTAFYLCASSIGLAGGSTDTQYFGPGTRLTVL.

The chain uses TRBV10-3 and TRBJ2-5; weak D call: TRBD2 (6 bases). The CDR3 covers 12 residues. Germline V CDR1 and CDR2: ENHRY, SYGVKD. V shed 10 bases and J shed 9 bases, with 18 bases lying between them. CDR3 sequence (DNA): TGTGCCACCGGGACTTCCCGCGAATCCCAGTACTTC. It codes for CATGTSRESQYF.

This clone was seen a few times. The V gene is TRBV2, the J gene TRBJ2-7, with 7 bases fitting TRBD2. From germline, CDR1 is SNHLY and CDR2 FYNNEI. The CDR3 extends over 15 amino acids. With 7 bases clipped from V and 0 bases from J, the junction kept 9 bases outside the gene matches. DNA of the CDR3: TGTGCCAGCACTCGGATGGCTAGCGGCTCCTACGAGCAGTACTTC. Translating it yields CASTRMASGSYEQYF.

The chain joins TRBV6-5 to TRBJ2-7; maybe TRBD1 (6 bases). CDR1 is MNHEY, CDR2 SVGAGI, per germline. The length of the CDR3 is 12 residues. The CDR3 protein is CALGDNPYEQYF. DNA for the CDR3: TGTGCTTTAGGGGACAACCCCTACGAGCAGTACTTC.

V gene TRBV6-5 combines with J gene TRBJ1-2; D call uncertain. Germline loops: CDR1 MNHEY, CDR2 SVGAGI. Trimming left V 6 bases short and J 8 bases short, with 13 bases between. The CDR3 consists of 12 residues. The CDR3 nucleotides read TGTGCCAGCAGCACGGGCGCGGGGGGCTACACCTTC. Its translation: CASSTGAGGYTF.

The chain uses TRBV19 and TRBJ2-1, with 7 bases that match TRBD1. V trimming: 6 bases; J trimming: 1 base; junction bases outside the gene matches: 9. CDR1 and CDR2 from the germline V gene are LNHDA and SQIVND (reference sequence). The CDR3 extends over 16 amino acids. The CDR3 sequence is CASSPAARGSYNEQFF. The DNA for the CDR3 is TGTGCCAGTAGCCCCGCGGCCAGGGGGTCCTACAATGAGCAGTTCTTC.

CDR3 amino acids: CASSAPGQHPSGQYF. Written as DNA, the CDR3 is TGTGCCAGCAGTGCTCCGGGACAACACCCAAGCGGGCAGTACTTC. The rearrangement joins TRBV25-1 to TRBJ2-7; TRBD1 is a possible D gene (6 bases). V was pared by 4 bases and J by 9 bases, with 22 bases between. The CDR3 runs to 15 residues. Looked up from germline, CDR1 is MGHDK and CDR2 is SYGVNS.

The chain links TRBV5-1 to TRBJ2-5; 10 nucleotides agree with TRBD2. Looked up from germline, CDR1 is SGHRS and CDR2 is YFSETQ. This CDR3 is 19 amino acids long. V was clipped by 0 bases and J by 0 bases; unmatched bases: 11. In nucleotides, the CDR3 is TGCGCCAGCAGCTTGGCCCCTACTAGCGGGACTATGTACCAAGAGACCCAGTACTTC. This gives the protein CASSLAPTSGTMYQETQYF.

The chain employs TRBV29-1 and TRBJ2-6, with D unclear. The V and J ends lost 5 bases and 6 bases respectively, with 5 bases between them. The germline V gene encodes CDR1 SQVTM and CDR2 ANQGSEA. The CDR3 contains 11 residues. The CDR3 spells CSVREANVLTF. The CDR3 bases are TGCAGCGTTAGAGAGGCCAACGTCCTGACTTTC. Full variable domain (missing parts from reference TRBV29-1 and TRBJ2-6): SAVISQKPSRDICQRGTSLTIQCQVDSQVTMMFWYRQQPGQSLTLIATANQGSEATYESGFVIDKFPISRPNLTFSTLTVSNMSPEDSSIYLCSVREANVLTFGAGSRLTVL.

The chain has TRBV4-2 and TRBJ2-7, with TRBD1 matching over 7 bases. The ends lost 1 base at V and 3 bases at J; junction bases unmatched: 6. Germline V CDR1 and CDR2: LGHNA, YNFKEQ. The CDR3 extends over 15 amino acids. CDR3 in amino acids: CASSQGPGGIYEQYF. CDR3 nucleotide sequence: TGTGCCAGCAGCCAAGGTCCAGGGGGTATCTACGAGCAGTACTTC.

This clone was counted a single time. The rearrangement links TRBV5-6 to TRBJ1-3; TRBD1 matches at 9 bases. Germline V gene data show CDR1 as SGHDT and CDR2 as YYEEEE. After removal of 4 bases from V and 0 bases from J, the junction contained 2 bases not matched to a gene. The CDR3 consists of 15 residues. Here the CDR3 reads CASSGDRDSGNTIYF. CDR3 nucleotides: TGTGCCAGCAGCGGGGACAGGGACTCTGGAAACACCATATATTTT.

In its sample, this clone was seen a few times. This chain uses TRBV2 with TRBJ2-1, with 10 nucleotides matching TRBD1. From germline, CDR1 is SNHLY and CDR2 FYNNEI. The CDR3 loop spans 16 amino acids. The ends lost 5 bases at V and 6 bases at J; junction bases unmatched: 10. The CDR3 nucleotides read TGTGCCAGCAGTCAGAGTCCCGGGACAGGGGTCAATGAGCAGTTCTTC. Its translation: CASSQSPGTGVNEQFF.

The chain is built from TRBV6-6 and TRBJ2-7, with TRBD2 as a possible D gene (7 bases). Germline lookup yields CDR1 MNHNY and CDR2 SVGAGI (reference sequence). The CDR3 contains 15 residues. V shed 6 bases and J shed 4 bases, with 19 bases lying between them. The CDR3 nucleotides read TGTGCCAGCAGGCCCGGGGGCGGGAGAGTTTACGAGCAGTACTTC. Its protein product is CASRPGGGRVYEQYF.

CDR3 in amino acids: CASSLADSFNQPQHF. CDR3 coding DNA: TGCGCCAGCAGCTTGGCTGACAGCTTTAATCAGCCCCAGCATTTT. V usage is TRBV5-1 and J usage is TRBJ1-5, with D maybe TRBD1 (5 bases). The V and J ends lost 0 bases and 4 bases respectively, with 11 bases between them. This CDR3 is 15 amino acids long. Germline assignment: CDR1 SGHRS and CDR2 YFSETQ.

This sequence joins TRBV5-4 and TRBJ2-5; TRBD1 might be the D (6 bases). This CDR3 is built from 15 residues. V lost 4 bases and J lost 1, with 14 bases in between. Germline V gene sequence: CDR1 SGHNT, CDR2 YYREEE (reference sequence). For the CDR3, the DNA is TGTGCCAGCAGCCGGTTCATGGGGGCCCAAGAGACCCAGTACTTC. Its translation is CASSRFMGAQETQYF.

V usage is TRBV6-8 and J usage is TRBJ2-7, with TRBD1 identical over 10 bases. The germline V gene encodes CDR1 MNHGY and CDR2 SAAAGT. The J segment lost 5 bases and the V segment lost 5 bases, leaving 9 bases of the junction unmatched. The CDR3 loop spans 15 amino acids. The CDR3 DNA is TGTGCCAGCAGTCGCCGGGACAGGGGAGGGGACGAGCAGTACTTC. Amino acid sequence: CASSRRDRGGDEQYF.